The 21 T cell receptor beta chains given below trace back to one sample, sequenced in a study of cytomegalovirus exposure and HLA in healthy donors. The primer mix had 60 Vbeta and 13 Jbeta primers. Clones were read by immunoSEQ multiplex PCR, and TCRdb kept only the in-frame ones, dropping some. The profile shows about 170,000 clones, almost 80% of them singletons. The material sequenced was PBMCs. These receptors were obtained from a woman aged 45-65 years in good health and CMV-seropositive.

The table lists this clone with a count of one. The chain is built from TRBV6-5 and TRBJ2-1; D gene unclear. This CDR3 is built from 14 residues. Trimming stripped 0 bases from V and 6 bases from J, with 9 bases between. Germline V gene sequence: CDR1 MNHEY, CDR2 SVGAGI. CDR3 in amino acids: CASSYSPGINEQFF. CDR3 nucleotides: TGTGCCAGCAGTTACTCGCCTGGCATCAATGAGCAGTTCTTC.

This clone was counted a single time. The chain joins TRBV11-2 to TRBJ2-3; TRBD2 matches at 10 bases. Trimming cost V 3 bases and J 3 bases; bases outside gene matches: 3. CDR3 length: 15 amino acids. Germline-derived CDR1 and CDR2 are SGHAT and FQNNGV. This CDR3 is CASSFSGRLTDTQYF. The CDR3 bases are TGTGCCAGCAGCTTTAGCGGGAGGTTAACAGATACGCAGTATTTT. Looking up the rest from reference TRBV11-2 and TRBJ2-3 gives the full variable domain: EAGVAQSPRYKIIEKRQSVAFWCNPISGHATLYWYQQILGQGPKLLIQFQNNGVVDDSQLPKDRFSAERLKGVDSTLKIQPAKLEDSAVYLCASSFSGRLTDTQYFGPGTRLTVL.

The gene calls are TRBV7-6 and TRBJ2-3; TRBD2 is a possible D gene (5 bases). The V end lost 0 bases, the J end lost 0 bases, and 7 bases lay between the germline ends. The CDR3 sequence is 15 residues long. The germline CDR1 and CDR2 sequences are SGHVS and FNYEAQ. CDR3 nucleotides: TGTGCCAGCAGCTTAGCGGGAGCTAGCACAGATACGCAGTATTTT. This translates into CASSLAGASTDTQYF.

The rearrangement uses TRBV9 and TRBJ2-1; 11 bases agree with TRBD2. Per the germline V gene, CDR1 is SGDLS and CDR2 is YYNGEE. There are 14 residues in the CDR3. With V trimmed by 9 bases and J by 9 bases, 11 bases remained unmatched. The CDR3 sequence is CANLPGLAVCEQFF. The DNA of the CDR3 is TGTGCCAACCTACCGGGACTAGCGGTGTGTGAGCAGTTCTTC.

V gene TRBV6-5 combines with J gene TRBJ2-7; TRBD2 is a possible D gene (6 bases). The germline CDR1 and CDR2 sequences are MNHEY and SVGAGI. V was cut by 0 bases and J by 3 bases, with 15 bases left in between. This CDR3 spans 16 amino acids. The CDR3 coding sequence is TGTGCCAGCAGTTACTCGACGGGGGAAGTTTTCTACGAGCAGTACTTC. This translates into CASSYSTGEVFYEQYF.

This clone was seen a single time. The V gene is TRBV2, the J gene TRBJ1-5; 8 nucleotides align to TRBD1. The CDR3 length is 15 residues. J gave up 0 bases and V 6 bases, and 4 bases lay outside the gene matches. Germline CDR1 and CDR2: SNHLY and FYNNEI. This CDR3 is CASRTGDYSNQPQHF. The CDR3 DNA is TGTGCCAGCAGGACAGGGGACTATAGCAATCAGCCCCAGCATTTT.

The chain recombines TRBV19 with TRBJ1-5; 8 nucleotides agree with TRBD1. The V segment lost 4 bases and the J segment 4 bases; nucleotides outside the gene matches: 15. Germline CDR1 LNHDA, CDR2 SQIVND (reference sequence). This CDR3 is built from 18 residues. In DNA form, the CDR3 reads TGTGCCAGTAGTACAACTAGAATGGACAGGGCGACGAATCAGCCCCAGCATTTT. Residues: CASSTTRMDRATNQPQHF.

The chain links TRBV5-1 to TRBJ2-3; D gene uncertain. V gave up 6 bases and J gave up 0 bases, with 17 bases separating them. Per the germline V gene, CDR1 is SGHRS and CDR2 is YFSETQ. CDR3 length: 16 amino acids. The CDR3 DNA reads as TGCGCCAGCACCTTCCTCGACTCAACTAGCACAGATACGCAGTATTTT. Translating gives CASTFLDSTSTDTQYF.

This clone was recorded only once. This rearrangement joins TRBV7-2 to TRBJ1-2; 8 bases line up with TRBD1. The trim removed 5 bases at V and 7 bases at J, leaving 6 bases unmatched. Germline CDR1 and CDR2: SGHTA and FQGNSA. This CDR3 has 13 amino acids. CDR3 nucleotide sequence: TGTGCCAGCAGCCCCGGACAGGGCGGTGGCTACACCTTC. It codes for CASSPGQGGGYTF.

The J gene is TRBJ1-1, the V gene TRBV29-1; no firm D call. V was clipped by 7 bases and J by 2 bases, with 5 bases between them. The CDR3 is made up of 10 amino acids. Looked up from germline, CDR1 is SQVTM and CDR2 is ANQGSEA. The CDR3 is CSGGNTEAFF. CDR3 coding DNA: TGCAGCGGAGGTAACACTGAAGCTTTCTTT.

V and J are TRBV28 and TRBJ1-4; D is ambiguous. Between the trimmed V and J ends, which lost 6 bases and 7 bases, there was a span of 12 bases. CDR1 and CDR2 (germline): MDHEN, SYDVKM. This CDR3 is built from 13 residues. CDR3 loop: CASRSEGFEKLFF. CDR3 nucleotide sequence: TGTGCCAGCAGATCGGAGGGATTTGAAAAACTGTTTTTT.

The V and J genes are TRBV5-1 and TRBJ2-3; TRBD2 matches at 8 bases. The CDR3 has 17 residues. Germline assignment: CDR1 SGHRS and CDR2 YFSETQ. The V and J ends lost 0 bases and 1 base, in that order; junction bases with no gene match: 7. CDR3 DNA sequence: TGCGCCAGCAGCTTGGGGTATACTAGCGGAGGCACAGATACGCAGTATTTT. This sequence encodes CASSLGYTSGGTDTQYF.

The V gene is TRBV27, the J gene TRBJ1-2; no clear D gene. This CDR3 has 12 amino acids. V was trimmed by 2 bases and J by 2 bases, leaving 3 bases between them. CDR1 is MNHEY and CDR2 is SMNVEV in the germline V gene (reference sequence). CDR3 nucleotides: TGTGCCAGCAGTTTACAGAACTATGGCTACACCTTC. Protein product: CASSLQNYGYTF.

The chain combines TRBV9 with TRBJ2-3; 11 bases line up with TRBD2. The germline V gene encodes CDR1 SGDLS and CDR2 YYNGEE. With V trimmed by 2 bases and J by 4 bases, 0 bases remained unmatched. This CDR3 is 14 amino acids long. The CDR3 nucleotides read TGTGCCAGCAGCGTTAGCGGGAGGGCAGATACGCAGTATTTT. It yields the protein CASSVSGRADTQYF.

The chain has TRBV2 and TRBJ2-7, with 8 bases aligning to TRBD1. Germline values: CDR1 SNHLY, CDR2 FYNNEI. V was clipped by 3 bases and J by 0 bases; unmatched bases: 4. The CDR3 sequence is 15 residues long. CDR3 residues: CASSDRTGPSYEQYF. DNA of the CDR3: TGTGCCAGCAGTGACCGGACAGGGCCCTCCTACGAGCAGTACTTC.

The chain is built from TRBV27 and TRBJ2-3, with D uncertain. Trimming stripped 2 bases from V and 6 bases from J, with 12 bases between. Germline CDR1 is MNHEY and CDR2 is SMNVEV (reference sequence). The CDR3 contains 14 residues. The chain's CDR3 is CASSLKFESDTQYF. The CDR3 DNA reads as TGTGCCAGCAGTTTAAAATTTGAGTCGGATACGCAGTATTTT.

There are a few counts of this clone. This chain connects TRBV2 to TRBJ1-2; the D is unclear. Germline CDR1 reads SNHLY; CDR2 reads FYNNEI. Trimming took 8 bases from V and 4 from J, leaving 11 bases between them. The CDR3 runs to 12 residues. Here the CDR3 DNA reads TGTGCCAGCGAACGAACACCCTATGGCTACACCTTC. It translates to CASERTPYGYTF. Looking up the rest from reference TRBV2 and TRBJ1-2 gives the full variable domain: EPEVTQTPSHQVTQMGQEVILRCVPISNHLYFYWYRQILGQKVEFLVSFYNNEISEKSEIFDDQFSVERPDGSNFTLKIRSTKLEDSAMYFCASERTPYGYTFGSGTRLTVV.

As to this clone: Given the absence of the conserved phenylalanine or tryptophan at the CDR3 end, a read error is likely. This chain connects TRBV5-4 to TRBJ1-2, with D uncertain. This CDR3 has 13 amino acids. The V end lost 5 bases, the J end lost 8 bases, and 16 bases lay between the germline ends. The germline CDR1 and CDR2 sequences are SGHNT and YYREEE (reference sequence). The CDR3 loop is CASREDLWKGYTV. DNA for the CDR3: TGTGCCAGCAGAGAGGACTTATGGAAGGGCTACACCGTC.

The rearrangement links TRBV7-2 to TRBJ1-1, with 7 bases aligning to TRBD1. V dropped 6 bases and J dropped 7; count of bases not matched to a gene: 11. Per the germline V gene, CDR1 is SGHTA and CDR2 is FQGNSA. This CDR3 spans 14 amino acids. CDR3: CASSTNRGSIEAFF. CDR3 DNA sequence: TGTGCCAGCAGTACAAACAGGGGTAGCATTGAAGCTTTCTTT.

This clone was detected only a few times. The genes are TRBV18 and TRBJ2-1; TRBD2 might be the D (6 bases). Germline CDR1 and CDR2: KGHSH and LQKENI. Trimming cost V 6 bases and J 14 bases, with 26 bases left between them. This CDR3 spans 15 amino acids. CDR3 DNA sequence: TGTGCCAGCTCGCGAGAGGTTGGTGGAGGGCCCGGCGAGTTCTTC. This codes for CASSREVGGGPGEFF.

CDR3 DNA: TGTGCCTGGAGTGTAACGGGAAATAGGTTTTTT. As protein: CAWSVTGNRFF. The chain employs TRBV30 and TRBJ1-4; no definite D call. Trimming removed 0 bases from V and 16 bases from J, with 12 bases in between. Germline lookup yields CDR1 GTSNPN and CDR2 SVGIG (reference sequence). This CDR3 has 11 amino acids. Full variable domain (missing parts from reference TRBV30 and TRBJ1-4): SQTIHQWPATLVQPVGSPLSLECTVEGTSNPNLYWYRQAAGRGLQLLFYSVGIGQISSEVPQNLSASRPQDRQFILSSKKLLLSDSGFYLCAWSVTGNRFFGSGTQLSVL.